The T cell receptor beta chain described here comes from a study of cytomegalovirus exposure and HLA in healthy donors. Study-level findings and limits: The study found most TCR sequences rare, yet found some public TCRs in many donors. Cytomegalovirus-associated status was assigned to approximately 160 TCR beta chains.

On this clone: The antigen remains unidentified.

The CDR3 sequence is 15 residues long. V shed 5 bases and J 4 bases; nucleotides not matched to a gene: 10. TCRdb's table, derived via immunoSEQ multiplex PCR, lists solely in-frame clones and lacks some. The data hold about 400,000 clones, with about nine tenths observed a single time. The V gene is TRBV5-3, the J gene TRBJ2-3; 7 bases map to TRBD1. TRBV5-3 falls under the ORF class, with uncertain function. This TCR derives from a woman between 18 and 29 years old in good health and CMV-seronegative. Material for sequencing was PBMCs. In DNA, the CDR3 is TGTGCCAGAAGAGTGAGGTGTCAGGGGGCAGATACGCAGTATTTT. It specifies CARRVRCQGADTQYF.